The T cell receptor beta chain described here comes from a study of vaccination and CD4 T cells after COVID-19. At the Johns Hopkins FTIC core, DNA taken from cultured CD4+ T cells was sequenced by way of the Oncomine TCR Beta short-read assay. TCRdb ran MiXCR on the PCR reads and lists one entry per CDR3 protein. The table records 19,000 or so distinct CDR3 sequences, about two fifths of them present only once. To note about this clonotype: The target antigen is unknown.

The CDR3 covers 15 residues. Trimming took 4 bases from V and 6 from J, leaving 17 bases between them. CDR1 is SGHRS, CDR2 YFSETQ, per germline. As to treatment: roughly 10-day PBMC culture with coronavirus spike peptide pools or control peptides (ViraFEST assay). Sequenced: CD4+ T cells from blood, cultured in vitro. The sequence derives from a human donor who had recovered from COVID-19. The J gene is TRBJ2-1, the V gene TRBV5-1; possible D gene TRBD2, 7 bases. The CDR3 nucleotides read TGCGCCAGCAGCGGGGGGCCTCCGGGGGGCAATGAGCAGTTCTTC. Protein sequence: CASSGGPPGGNEQFF.